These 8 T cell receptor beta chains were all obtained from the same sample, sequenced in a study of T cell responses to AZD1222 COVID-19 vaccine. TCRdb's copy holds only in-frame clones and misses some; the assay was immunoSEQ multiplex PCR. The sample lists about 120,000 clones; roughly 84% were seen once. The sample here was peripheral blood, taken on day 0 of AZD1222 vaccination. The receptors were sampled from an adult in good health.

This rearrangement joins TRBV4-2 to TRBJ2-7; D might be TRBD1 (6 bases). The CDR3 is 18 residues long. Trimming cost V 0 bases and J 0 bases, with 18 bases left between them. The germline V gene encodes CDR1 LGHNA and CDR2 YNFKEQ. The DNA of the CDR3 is TGTGCCAGCAGCCAAGAGATAGGGACACTAGGAAGCTCCTACGAGCAGTACTTC. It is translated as CASSQEIGTLGSSYEQYF.

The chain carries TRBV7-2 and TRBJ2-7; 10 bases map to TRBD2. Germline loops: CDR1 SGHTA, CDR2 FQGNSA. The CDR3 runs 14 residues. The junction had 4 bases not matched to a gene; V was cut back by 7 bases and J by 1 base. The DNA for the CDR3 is TGTGCCAGCACCGTAGCGGGGGGATCCTACGAGCAGTACTTC. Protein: CASTVAGGSYEQYF.

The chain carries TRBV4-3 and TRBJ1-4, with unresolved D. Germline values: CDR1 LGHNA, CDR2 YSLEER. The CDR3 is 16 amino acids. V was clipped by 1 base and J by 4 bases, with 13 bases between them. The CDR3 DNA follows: TGCGCCAGCAGCCAAGGGTTTTTGGCCCTTAATGAAAAACTGTTTTTT. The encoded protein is CASSQGFLALNEKLFF.

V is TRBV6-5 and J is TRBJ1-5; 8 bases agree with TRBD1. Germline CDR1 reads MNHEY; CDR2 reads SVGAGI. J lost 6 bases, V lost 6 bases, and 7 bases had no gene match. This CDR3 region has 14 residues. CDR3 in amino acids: CASRLGQGGQPQHF. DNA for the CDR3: TGTGCCAGCAGGCTTGGACAGGGCGGTCAGCCCCAGCATTTT.

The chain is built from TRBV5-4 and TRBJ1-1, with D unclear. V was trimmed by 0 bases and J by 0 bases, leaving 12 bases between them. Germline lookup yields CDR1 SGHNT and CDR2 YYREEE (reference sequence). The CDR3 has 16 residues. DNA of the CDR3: TGTGCCAGCAGCTTGGAAATCGGAATCATGAACACTGAAGCTTTCTTT. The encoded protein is CASSLEIGIMNTEAFF.

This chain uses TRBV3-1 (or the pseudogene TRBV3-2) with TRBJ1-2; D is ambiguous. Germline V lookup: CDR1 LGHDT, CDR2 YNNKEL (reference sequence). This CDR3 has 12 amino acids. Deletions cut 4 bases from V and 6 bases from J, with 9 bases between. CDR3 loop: CASSRTGNGYTF. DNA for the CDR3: TGTGCCAGCAGCCGGACTGGGAATGGCTACACCTTC.

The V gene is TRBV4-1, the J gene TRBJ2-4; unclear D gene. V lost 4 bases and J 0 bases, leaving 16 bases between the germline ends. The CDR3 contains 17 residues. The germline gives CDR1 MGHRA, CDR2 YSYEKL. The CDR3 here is CASSRAVENRAKNIQYF. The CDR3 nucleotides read TGCGCCAGCAGCCGAGCCGTGGAGAACAGAGCCAAAAACATTCAGTACTTC.

The CDR3 spells CASSLGLGSGGKGVEQYF. The CDR3 DNA sequence: TGTGCCAGCAGCTTGGGACTCGGTAGCGGGGGGAAGGGTGTCGAGCAGTACTTC. This chain joins TRBV11-3 and TRBJ2-7; 10 positions match TRBD2. Trimming took 3 bases from V and 6 from J; bases not matched to a gene: 17. Per germline, CDR1 SGHNT and CDR2 YENEEA. The length of the CDR3 is 18 residues.